These 28 T cell receptor beta chains originate from one sample sequenced in a study of blood T cell repertoires in COVID-19. The repertoire was sequenced with immunoSEQ multiplex PCR; TCRdb's copy has only in-frame clones and lacks some. The data show about 150,000 clones, around 84% seen once. The source material was peripheral blood. Receptor source: a man in his sixties or seventies with acute or convalescent COVID-19.

The sample holds one count of this clone. The J gene is TRBJ1-2, the V gene TRBV7-3; maybe TRBD1 (5 bases). Germline V gene sequence: CDR1 SGHTA, CDR2 FQGTGA. This CDR3 is 15 amino acids long. V lost 1 base to trimming and J lost 2 bases, with 11 bases between them. CDR3 amino acids: CASSLMRDSNYGYTF. The CDR3 bases are TGTGCCAGCAGCTTAATGAGGGACTCCAACTATGGCTACACCTTC.

The J gene is TRBJ1-3, the V gene TRBV19; TRBD1 is a possible D gene (5 bases). Per germline, CDR1 LNHDA and CDR2 SQIVND (reference sequence). The CDR3 spans 16 residues. V was cut by 6 bases and J by 0 bases, with 15 bases left in between. For the CDR3, the DNA is TGTGCCAGTAGCATTGGCAAGACAGCCTCTGGAAACACCATATATTTT. Protein product: CASSIGKTASGNTIYF.

The V and J genes are TRBV5-1 and TRBJ2-2; 8 nucleotides align to TRBD1. This CDR3 contains 16 residues. Per germline, CDR1 SGHRS and CDR2 YFSETQ. V lost 4 bases to trimming and J lost 6 bases; unmatched junction nucleotides: 11. This chain's CDR3 is CASSVTGEFGSGELFF. The CDR3 nucleotides read TGCGCCAGCAGCGTGACAGGGGAATTTGGGTCCGGGGAGCTGTTTTTT.

The gene calls are TRBV7-9 and TRBJ2-3, with D perhaps matching TRBD2 (6 bases). The CDR3 has 13 residues. Trimming pared 7 bases from V and 6 bases from J, leaving 14 bases between. Germline assignment: CDR1 SEHNR and CDR2 FQNEAQ (reference sequence). CDR3 DNA: TGTGCCAGCACTCGTTGGGGGGAGGATACGCAGTATTTT. It codes for CASTRWGEDTQYF.

The chain uses TRBV7-2 and TRBJ2-4; 7 positions agree with TRBD2. This CDR3 spans 15 amino acids. Germline trimming cut 1 base from V and 7 bases from J; bases unmatched to any gene: 7. CDR1 SGHTA and CDR2 FQGNSA come from the germline V gene. The CDR3, as DNA: TGTGCCAGCAGCTTAGACGCCCTAGCGGCTAACATTCAGTACTTC. Translating it yields CASSLDALAANIQYF.

The gene calls are TRBV27 and TRBJ1-6; no firm D call. This CDR3 contains 15 residues. The ends were cut back, 6 bases at V and 10 bases at J, with 19 bases in the middle. CDR1 and CDR2 from the germline V gene are MNHEY and SMNVEV (reference sequence). The CDR3 spells CASRPLGTGGSPLHF. The CDR3 nucleotides are TGTGCCAGCAGGCCCTTGGGCACCGGAGGATCACCCCTCCACTTT.

The genes are TRBV2 and TRBJ1-2; a weak D match, TRBD1 (5 bases). Germline V gives CDR1 SNHLY, CDR2 FYNNEI. CDR3 length: 14 amino acids. V lost 6 bases, J lost 1 base, and 12 bases lay in between. The CDR3 DNA sequence: TGTGCCAGCAGGACAGAAGTACATAACTATGGCTACACCTTC. This encodes CASRTEVHNYGYTF.

The sample holds a few counts of this clone. V usage is TRBV9 and J usage is TRBJ1-3; D is possibly TRBD1 (6 bases). Looked up from germline, CDR1 is SGDLS and CDR2 is YYNGEE. Trimming took 0 bases from V and 4 from J, leaving 11 bases between them. The length of the CDR3 is 15 residues. The DNA of the CDR3 is TGTGCCAGCAGCGTAGCCGACGGACAGGGAAACACCATATATTTT. This sequence encodes CASSVADGQGNTIYF.

V usage is TRBV7-9 and J usage is TRBJ2-3; maybe TRBD2 (5 bases). The CDR3 is made up of 14 amino acids. Trimming shortened V by 1 base and J by 5 bases, and 10 bases separated the two germline ends. Looked up from germline, CDR1 is SEHNR and CDR2 is FQNEAQ (reference sequence). CDR3 sequence reads: CASSLGERVDTQYF. The CDR3 nucleotides are TGTGCCAGCAGCTTAGGGGAGAGGGTAGATACGCAGTATTTT.

This clone occurred once. A junction boundary mismatches the germline segment, possibly from a read error. V and J are TRBV3-1 (or the pseudogene TRBV3-2) and TRBJ2-1; D is perhaps TRBD2 (6 bases). The V gene's germline CDR1 is LGHDT and CDR2 YNNKEL (reference sequence). The CDR3 totals 12 residues. The CDR3 nucleotides read TGTGCCAGCAGCCAAGAAGGGAGCGGGTCTCTCTTC. Amino acids: CASSQEGSGSLF.

This sequence joins TRBV28 and TRBJ1-3; D not certain. V lost 6 bases and J lost 8, with 17 bases in between. The CDR3 sequence is 14 residues long. The germline CDR1 and CDR2 sequences are MDHEN and SYDVKM. The DNA for the CDR3 is TGTGCCAGCAGCAACGGCGGGCTGGGAGACACCATATATTTT. Protein product: CASSNGGLGDTIYF.

The chain has TRBV10-3 and TRBJ2-3, with TRBD2 matching over 8 bases. CDR3 size: 13 residues. V trimming: 7 bases; J trimming: 6 bases; junction bases outside the gene matches: 6. Looked up from germline, CDR1 is ENHRY and CDR2 is SYGVKD. In nucleotides, the CDR3 is TGTGCCATCAAAATTAGCGGGGACGATACGCAGTATTTT. It translates to CAIKISGDDTQYF.

This clone showed up just once. J is TRBJ2-5 and V is TRBV7-9; D perhaps matches TRBD1 (7 bases). The CDR3 covers 15 residues. The V end was cut by 3 bases, the J end by 4 bases, with 15 bases between. Looked up from germline, CDR1 is SEHNR and CDR2 is FQNEAQ (reference sequence). DNA of the CDR3: TGTGCCAGCAGCTTCAGGGGGGCCTGGGTAGAGACCCAGTACTTC. Protein: CASSFRGAWVETQYF.

This rearrangement joins TRBV28 to TRBJ2-1; possibly TRBD1 for D (5 bases). The V and J ends lost 5 bases and 7 bases respectively, with 12 bases between them. Germline CDR1 and CDR2: MDHEN and SYDVKM. There are 13 residues in the CDR3. CDR3 sequence: CASSKGALNEQFF. CDR3 DNA sequence: TGTGCCAGCAGTAAAGGGGCGCTTAATGAGCAGTTCTTC.

The V and J genes are TRBV19 and TRBJ1-4; no clear D. CDR3 length: 17 amino acids. With 5 bases removed from V and 6 bases from J, the gap between germline ends came to 22 bases. Germline CDR1 and CDR2: LNHDA and SQIVND (reference sequence). CDR3 DNA: TGTGCCAGTAGTCCGCACCCCATAACTTCTTACTATGAAAAACTGTTTTTT. This codes for CASSPHPITSYYEKLFF. The variable domain in full, with the rest retrieved from reference TRBV19 and TRBJ1-4, is DGGITQSPKYLFRKEGQNVTLSCEQNLNHDAMYWYRQDPGQGLRLIYYSQIVNDFQKGDIAEGYSVSREKKESFPLTVTSAQKNPTAFYLCASSPHPITSYYEKLFFGSGTQLSVL.

The chain is built from TRBV10-3 and TRBJ1-2; a possible D gene is TRBD1 (6 bases). V was clipped by 2 bases and J by 7 bases, with 11 bases between them. The CDR3 runs 13 residues. The germline gives CDR1 ENHRY, CDR2 SYGVKD. The CDR3 DNA is TGTGCCATCAGTGAGGGGGGGGGCCGTGGCTACACCTTC. Translation gives CAISEGGGRGYTF.

This rearrangement joins TRBV3-1 (or the pseudogene TRBV3-2) to TRBJ2-3; D remains ambiguous. This CDR3 has 13 amino acids. V dropped 0 bases and J dropped 3 bases, with 4 bases sitting between them. Germline CDR1 reads LGHDT; CDR2 reads YNNKEL (reference sequence). CDR3 residues: CASSQDLTDTQYF. The DNA of the CDR3 is TGTGCCAGCAGCCAAGACCTTACAGATACGCAGTATTTT.

For this clone: Different DNA sequences within this sample yield the same CDR3. This CDR3 is CASSFSGGVETQYF. CDR3 nucleotide sequence: TGCGCCAGCAGCTTTAGCGGGGGGGTTGAGACCCAGTACTTC. V gene TRBV5-1 combines with J gene TRBJ2-5, with TRBD2 matching 11 bases. CDR3 length equals 14 residues. Germline values: CDR1 SGHRS, CDR2 YFSETQ. V dropped 2 bases and J dropped 5; count of bases not matched to a gene: 2.

The chain uses TRBV5-1 and TRBJ1-2; D is possibly TRBD1 (5 bases). This CDR3 spans 13 amino acids. Germline V gene data show CDR1 as SGHRS and CDR2 as YFSETQ. V was clipped by 2 bases and J by 8 bases, with 13 bases between them. The CDR3 protein is CASSFGQGDGYTF. The DNA of the CDR3 is TGCGCCAGCAGCTTTGGGCAGGGTGACGGCTACACCTTC.

This chain links TRBV2 with TRBJ2-3, with a tentative D call TRBD1 (7 bases). CDR3 length: 13 amino acids. Trimming removed 8 bases from V and 1 base from J, with 10 bases in between. Germline V gene lookup returns CDR1 SNHLY and CDR2 FYNNEI. The chain's CDR3 is CASSRGGTDTQYF. CDR3 bases: TGTGCCAGCTCCAGGGGGGGCACAGATACGCAGTATTTT.

This clone was picked up one time. This sequence joins TRBV5-6 and TRBJ2-1; a weak D match, TRBD2 (5 bases). The CDR3 runs 13 residues. Germline V gives CDR1 SGHDT, CDR2 YYEEEE. V lost 5 bases to trimming and J lost 5 bases, with 11 bases between them. This CDR3 is CASRPGSHNEQFF. CDR3 nucleotide sequence: TGTGCCAGCAGACCGGGAAGTCACAATGAGCAGTTCTTC.

In DNA form, the CDR3 reads TGTGCCACCACTACATACAATGAGCAGTTCTTC. Its protein is CATTTYNEQFF. V is TRBV27 and J is TRBJ2-1; D is unresolved. The CDR3 has 11 amino acids. Looked up from germline, CDR1 is MNHEY and CDR2 is SMNVEV (reference sequence). Trimming took off 10 bases at V and 4 bases at J, with 8 bases between the two ends.

The chain carries TRBV5-1 and TRBJ2-7; tentative D call: TRBD2 (5 bases). V was shortened by 1 base and J by 5 bases, with 16 bases between the two germline ends. Germline values: CDR1 SGHRS, CDR2 YFSETQ. This CDR3 is built from 15 residues. The CDR3 is CASSLNGQEVNEQYF. In nucleotides, the CDR3 is TGCGCCAGCAGCTTGAACGGGCAGGAGGTTAACGAGCAGTACTTC.

The V gene is TRBV5-1, the J gene TRBJ2-1; no clear D gene. Per the germline V gene, CDR1 is SGHRS and CDR2 is YFSETQ. The CDR3 contains 15 residues. V lost 4 bases and J 0 bases, leaving 11 bases between the germline ends. For the CDR3, the DNA is TGCGCCAGCAGCCCCGAGCCTAGCTCCTACAATGAGCAGTTCTTC. This sequence encodes CASSPEPSSYNEQFF.

This clone was seen once. Other DNA sequences from this sample encode an identical CDR3 as well. The chain has TRBV6-5 and TRBJ1-1; D call uncertain. From germline, CDR1 is MNHEY and CDR2 SVGAGI. The CDR3 covers 14 residues. V lost 0 bases and J 1 base, leaving 6 bases between the germline ends. The CDR3, as DNA: TGTGCCAGCAGTTACTCCGGAGGGAACACTGAAGCTTTCTTT. This translates into CASSYSGGNTEAFF.

This rearrangement joins TRBV19 to TRBJ2-4, with a weak D call TRBD2 (6 bases). Trimming removed 3 bases at V and 1 base at J, with 7 bases between. Germline lookup yields CDR1 LNHDA and CDR2 SQIVND (reference sequence). This CDR3 has 14 amino acids. The CDR3 DNA reads as TGTGCCAGTAGTATGGAGGGGGCCAAAAACATTCAGTACTTC. The encoded protein is CASSMEGAKNIQYF. The variable domain in full, with the rest retrieved from reference TRBV19 and TRBJ2-4, is DGGITQSPKYLFRKEGQNVTLSCEQNLNHDAMYWYRQDPGQGLRLIYYSQIVNDFQKGDIAEGYSVSREKKESFPLTVTSAQKNPTAFYLCASSMEGAKNIQYFGAGTRLSVL.

J is TRBJ1-5 and V is TRBV27, with 11 positions matching TRBD1. Germline V gene data show CDR1 as MNHEY and CDR2 as SMNVEV (reference sequence). With 6 bases clipped from V and 9 bases from J, the junction kept 10 bases outside the gene matches. This CDR3 spans 15 amino acids. The CDR3 nucleotides read TGTGCCAGCAGCCGATCCGGGACAGGGGGTCGGCCCCAGCATTTT. Residues: CASSRSGTGGRPQHF.

The rearrangement joins TRBV9 to TRBJ2-3; unclear D gene. Trimming left V 0 bases short and J 2 bases short, with 4 bases between. The CDR3 is 13 residues long. The germline CDR1 and CDR2 sequences are SGDLS and YYNGEE. CDR3 sequence: CASSVDLTDTQYF. CDR3 in DNA: TGTGCCAGCAGCGTAGATCTCACAGATACGCAGTATTTT.